This is a list of T cell receptor beta chains from one sample in a study of cytomegalovirus exposure and HLA in healthy donors. Method: immunoSEQ multiplex PCR; TCRdb's copy keeps in-frame clones and lacks some. The repertoire includes roughly 150,000 clones, roughly 83% of them detected once, and 0.95% to 1.5% sits in the top ten. What was sequenced was PBMCs. These receptors originate from a boy younger than 10 in good health and CMV-seronegative. Each CDR3 is given with its conserved first and last residue. Fields, in order: V gene, J gene, CDR3 protein.

TRBV5-6	TRBJ2-1	CASSLQGDPNEQFF
TRBV5-6	TRBJ1-1	CASSLEGVGITEAFF
TRBV12-5	TRBJ1-4	CASGLVRTGQEVDEKLFF
TRBV5-1	TRBJ2-2	CASKVGTGGPGELFF
TRBV6-6	TRBJ1-6	CASSGGTRGNSPLHF
TRBV7-2	TRBJ1-3	CASSQGGSGNTIYF
TRBV7-3	TRBJ2-1	CASSFGRGRNEQFF
TRBV7-8	TRBJ2-3	CASSSGEAGAYFNTQYF
TRBV30	TRBJ1-6	CAYSTGENSPLHF
TRBV18	TRBJ1-2	CASSPPNRGPRGYTF
TRBV4-2	TRBJ2-7	CASSQARDGGEQYF
TRBV4-3	TRBJ2-5	CASSQDGGGRETQYF
TRBV4-2	TRBJ2-3	CASSLGPLSDTQYF
TRBV30	TRBJ1-1	CAWSVFPVQGVAEAFF
TRBV5-5	TRBJ2-3	CASSLGGLPGTDTQYF
TRBV5-6	TRBJ1-1	CASSPQQVGTEAFF
TRBV5-1	TRBJ1-3	CASSFYQGAPGNTIYF
TRBV5-6	TRBJ1-2	CASSSLFVYGYTF
TRBV4-3	TRBJ2-1	CASSQDPAGRLTQTYNEQFF
TRBV5-1	TRBJ1-3	CASSGGGLGNTIYF
TRBV14	TRBJ2-1	CASSPRPLAGWGNEQFF
TRBV7-6	TRBJ1-6	CASGSGTGNSPLHF
TRBV29-1	TRBJ1-1	CSVRGEAFF
TRBV12-5	TRBJ1-4	CASGLTLTGGAHEKLFF
TRBV6-1	TRBJ1-2	CASSGPDRGRDGYTF
TRBV5-1	TRBJ2-5	CASSFRTAGETQYF
TRBV2	TRBJ2-1	CASSLIAGAHNEQFF
TRBV6-6	TRBJ2-3	CAIAVASTDTQYF
TRBV11-2	TRBJ2-1	CASSSRGGAGVDEQFF
TRBV15	TRBJ2-5	CATSSAASGIGETQYF
TRBV29-1	TRBJ1-4	CSVGGGTNEKLFF
TRBV7-9	TRBJ2-6	CASSPAGTGFSGANVLTF
TRBV7-8	TRBJ1-2	CASSLDFIPGNGYTF
TRBV10-3	TRBJ1-2	CAISEYRHYGYTF
TRBV7-9	TRBJ1-3	CASSFSERQGGNTIYF
TRBV19	TRBJ1-5	CASNPFPSRVGQPQHF
TRBV21-1	TRBJ1-4	CASTWPAPNEKLFF
TRBV25-1	TRBJ1-1	CASTGQGGGTEAFF
TRBV15	TRBJ1-4	CATSRNFAGNEKLFF
TRBV6-5	TRBJ2-3	CASSYVQSTDTQYF
TRBV2	TRBJ1-2	CASCVEGAKGYTF
TRBV19	TRBJ2-3	CASRSTGGRTDTQYF